The clone carrying this TCR beta chain was observed at least ten times. Its antigen is unknown. These data are taken from a study of T cells in Graves' hyperthyroidism and ophthalmopathy. RNA transcripts provided the source from which TCR beta CDR3 regions were amplified. The TCR CDR3 first-round RT-PCR relied on the HTBI primer set. TCRdb passed the multiplex PCR reads through MiXCR, listing each CDR3 protein once. The data contain approximately 430,000 distinct CDR3 sequences, around a sixth of them singletons. Overall study results and limits: Patients with ophthalmopathy were separated from those with stable hyperthyroidism by a 13 V-J model. In blood, most of the thyroid clonotypes expanded above 0.001 were also present.

Patients having uncontrolled infection, another autoimmune disease, pregnancy or lactation were not included. Sequenced material: blood. The clonotype comes from a woman between 18 and 29 years old with Graves' hyperthyroidism.

The CDR3 reads CASRSGGSIDTQYF. The CDR3 DNA sequence: TGTGCCAGCAGGAGCGGGGGGTCGATAGATACGCAGTATTTT. This chain uses TRBV6-2 or TRBV6-3 with TRBJ2-3; 9 bases map to TRBD2. The CDR3 runs to 14 residues. Germline V gene sequence: CDR1 MNHEY, CDR2 SVGEGT. V was pared by 6 bases and J by 5 bases, with 6 bases of the junction left unmatched.